A single sample gave rise to the 11 T cell receptor beta chains below, sequenced in a study of shared clonotypes between healthy human individuals. The data were produced by immunoSEQ multiplex PCR, yet TCRdb's version contains in-frame clones alone and is incomplete. Among 300,000 to 400,000 clones listed, about 73% were seen once. Sequenced sample: memory CD4+ T cells sorted from blood. Subset here: CD45RA-negative fraction. These receptors came from a man aged 30 to 45 in good health.

The CDR3 here is CASRLVPGEETQYF. For the CDR3, the DNA is TGTGCAAGTCGCTTAGTCCCGGGGGAAGAGACCCAGTACTTC. The V call is TRBV12-2, the J call TRBJ2-5; the table's D gene call, TRBD2, was not cross checked with the DNA. TRBV12-2 is flagged as a pseudogene. This CDR3 is 14 amino acids long.

This chain connects TRBV19 to TRBJ2-2, with a weak D call TRBD1 (6 bases). This CDR3 is 14 amino acids long. The V end was cut by 4 bases, the J end by 1 base, with 7 bases between. The V gene's germline CDR1 is LNHDA and CDR2 SQIVND (reference sequence). The CDR3 DNA follows: TGTGCCAGTAGTACGACAGGGAACACCGGGGAGCTGTTTTTT. Translating it yields CASSTTGNTGELFF. Looking up the rest from reference TRBV19 and TRBJ2-2 gives the full variable domain: DGGITQSPKYLFRKEGQNVTLSCEQNLNHDAMYWYRQDPGQGLRLIYYSQIVNDFQKGDIAEGYSVSREKKESFPLTVTSAQKNPTAFYLCASSTTGNTGELFFGEGSRLTVL.

On this clone: The same CDR3 is also encoded by other DNA sequences in this sample. The chain recombines TRBV2 with TRBJ2-3, with D unclear. Germline CDR1 is SNHLY and CDR2 is FYNNEI. The V end was cut by 3 bases, the J end by 5 bases, with 3 bases between. The CDR3 has 11 residues. The CDR3 bases are TGTGCCAGCAGTGATCGAGATACGCAGTATTTT. It is translated as CASSDRDTQYF. Based on the CDR3 plus reference TRBV2 and TRBJ2-3, the full variable domain is EPEVTQTPSHQVTQMGQEVILRCVPISNHLYFYWYRQILGQKVEFLVSFYNNEISEKSEIFDDQFSVERPDGSNFTLKIRSTKLEDSAMYFCASSDRDTQYFGPGTRLTVL.

The V gene is TRBV7-2, the J gene TRBJ2-7; either TRBD1 or TRBD2 may fit D (5 bases each). V was pared by 2 bases and J by 3 bases, with 26 bases between. This CDR3 has 19 amino acids. The germline CDR1 and CDR2 sequences are SGHTA and FQGNSA. This CDR3 is CASSLYVSGLGSSLYEQYF. The CDR3 DNA follows: TGTGCCAGCAGCTTATACGTATCGGGGCTAGGAAGTTCGCTCTACGAGCAGTACTTC.

As to this clone: This sample includes further DNA sequences coding for the same CDR3. The rearrangement links TRBV11-3 to TRBJ2-3, with D perhaps TRBD2 (5 bases). Germline-derived CDR1 and CDR2 are SGHNT and YENEEA. The CDR3 has 14 amino acids. The ends were cut back, 2 bases at V and 2 bases at J, with 8 bases in the middle. CDR3 sequence: CASSLRGFTDTQYF. The CDR3 DNA reads TGTGCCAGCAGCTTACGAGGGTTCACAGATACGCAGTATTTT.

Concerning this clone itself: A much bigger clone sits one base away, suggesting this may be a read error. The genes are TRBV25-1 and TRBJ2-3; D is ambiguous. Trimming left V 1 base short and J 1 base short, with 3 bases between. The CDR3 runs to 13 residues. Germline V gene lookup returns CDR1 MGHDK and CDR2 SYGVNS. The CDR3 loop reads CASSEWGTDTQYF. CDR3 sequence (DNA): TGTGCCAGCAGTGAATGGGGCACAGATACGCAGTATTTT.

This clone was found once. CDR3 loop: CASSFTGLTYEQYF. The CDR3 DNA follows: TGCGCCAGCAGCTTTACAGGGCTAACCTACGAGCAGTACTTC. The V gene is TRBV5-1, the J gene TRBJ2-7; TRBD1 might be the D (6 bases). CDR1 is SGHRS, CDR2 YFSETQ, per germline. The V gene lost 2 bases and the J gene lost 2 bases, with 11 bases spanning the gap. There are 14 residues in the CDR3.

CDR3 sequence reads: CSVRDPKPETQYF. In DNA, the CDR3 is TGCAGCGTTCGGGACCCAAAACCGGAGACCCAGTACTTC. The V and J genes are TRBV29-1 and TRBJ2-5; either TRBD1 or TRBD2 may supply D (5 bases each). The CDR3 is 13 residues long. Trimming stripped 5 bases from V and 5 bases from J, with 15 bases between. CDR1 and CDR2 (germline): SQVTM, ANQGSEA.

The V call is TRBV11-2, the J call TRBJ2-1; a possible D gene is TRBD2 (5 bases). The CDR3 is 12 residues long. V shed 4 bases and J shed 9 bases, with 10 bases lying between them. Germline CDR1 reads SGHAT; CDR2 reads FQNNGV. The CDR3 reads CASSYGLTEQFF. CDR3 DNA: TGTGCCAGCAGCTACGGACTGACTGAGCAGTTCTTC.

The CDR3 sequence: CASRRDSGTDTQYF. The CDR3 DNA sequence: TGTGCCAGCAGGCGGGACAGTGGGACAGATACGCAGTATTTT. The chain uses TRBV2 and TRBJ2-3, with TRBD1 as a possible D gene (7 bases). The ends were cut back, 6 bases at V and 3 bases at J, with 13 bases in the middle. The CDR3 spans 14 residues. Looked up from germline, CDR1 is SNHLY and CDR2 is FYNNEI.

J is TRBJ2-2 and V is TRBV19; the D gene is possibly TRBD2 (7 bases). The ends were cut back, 5 bases at V and 4 bases at J, with 14 bases in the middle. The CDR3 has 15 residues. Germline lookup yields CDR1 LNHDA and CDR2 SQIVND (reference sequence). The CDR3 reads CASSARGASTGELFF. CDR3 sequence (DNA): TGTGCCAGTAGTGCCCGGGGGGCGAGCACCGGGGAGCTGTTTTTT.